The 20 T cell receptor beta chains listed next were all sequenced from one sample in a study of blood T cell repertoires in COVID-19 (TCRdb year 2020). Receptor libraries were prepared by the immunoSEQ multiplex PCR assay. TCRdb took this table from immuneACCESS and kept in-frame rearrangements with V and J called. Such tables lack part of the clones; where checked against another copy, unresolved V genes explain under half of the gap, and the rest is unexplained. This sample has around 82,000 clones in its table, and around 90% of those were observed once. Together, the top ten hold 6.9% of the sample. The sequenced material came from peripheral blood. These receptors were taken from a human donor in a cohort sampled during active COVID-19.

The CDR3 DNA reads TGTGCCAGCAGCTTAGATTCCCAGGGGGCCGCGAATACGCAGTATTTT. Protein sequence: CASSLDSQGAANTQYF. The chain employs TRBV11-3 and TRBJ2-3; TRBD1 agrees at 8 bases. The length of the CDR3 is 16 residues. The trim removed 0 bases at V and 7 bases at J, leaving 9 bases unmatched. The V gene's germline CDR1 is SGHNT and CDR2 YENEEA.

The CDR3 DNA sequence: TGTGCCAGCACCCTGGGAGGGGCCGGGGAGCTGTTTTTT. It yields the protein CASTLGGAGELFF. The chain employs TRBV27 and TRBJ2-2, with 7 bases aligning to TRBD2. The CDR3 is made up of 13 amino acids. V lost 7 bases and J lost 6; bases outside the gene matches: 5. Germline CDR1 MNHEY, CDR2 SMNVEV (reference sequence).

The gene calls are TRBV7-2 and TRBJ1-4; a possible D gene is TRBD1 (6 bases). CDR1 is SGHTA and CDR2 is FQGNSA in the germline V gene. This CDR3 region has 16 residues. Between the trimmed V and J ends, which lost 5 bases and 8 bases, there was a span of 21 bases. The CDR3 nucleotides are TGTGCCAGCAGCCTTACGTCCTACAGGGTAGGCGAAAAACTGTTTTTT. Its protein is CASSLTSYRVGEKLFF.

This rearrangement joins TRBV5-6 to TRBJ2-1; 10 bases map to TRBD2. Germline V lookup: CDR1 SGHDT, CDR2 YYEEEE. Trimming took 0 bases from V and 4 from J; bases not matched to a gene: 1. The CDR3 covers 15 residues. The CDR3 protein is CASSLASGGYNEQFF. In nucleotides, the CDR3 is TGTGCCAGCAGCTTGGCTAGCGGGGGATACAATGAGCAGTTCTTC. Full variable domain (outside the CDR3, taken from reference TRBV5-6 and TRBJ2-1): DAGVTQSPTHLIKTRGQQVTLRCSPKSGHDTVSWYQQALGQGPQFIFQYYEEEERQRGNFPDRFSGHQFPNYSSELNVNALLLGDSALYLCASSLASGGYNEQFFGPGTRLTVL.

The rearrangement joins TRBV4-1 to TRBJ1-3; D remains ambiguous. The CDR3 consists of 19 residues. Germline CDR1 and CDR2: MGHRA and YSYEKL. V lost 0 bases to trimming and J lost 0 bases, with 18 bases between them. CDR3 nucleotide sequence: TGCGCCAGCAGCCAAGATCAAGGAGCTCGGATTCACTCTGGAAACACCATATATTTT. It specifies CASSQDQGARIHSGNTIYF.

This chain connects TRBV7-2 to TRBJ1-2; 9 nucleotides agree with TRBD1. J was trimmed by 6 bases and V by 5 bases; bases with no gene match: 4. CDR3 length: 13 residues. Germline CDR1 reads SGHTA; CDR2 reads FQGNSA. The CDR3 loop reads CASSRDRVDGYTF. CDR3 nucleotide sequence: TGTGCCAGCAGCCGGGACAGGGTGGATGGCTACACCTTC.

The chain has TRBV9 and TRBJ2-1; TRBD2 matches at 11 bases. Germline CDR1 reads SGDLS; CDR2 reads YYNGEE. The CDR3 contains 15 residues. V gave up 0 bases and J gave up 8 bases; unmatched junction bases: 4. This CDR3 is CASSVGLAGLDEQFF. CDR3 DNA sequence: TGTGCCAGCAGCGTAGGACTAGCGGGGCTCGATGAGCAGTTCTTC.

This clone has a handful of counts. This chain links TRBV6-2 or TRBV6-3 with TRBJ1-1, with D tentatively TRBD1 (5 bases). Per the germline V gene, CDR1 is MNHEY and CDR2 is SVGEGT. Between the trimmed V and J ends, which lost 2 bases and 2 bases, there was a span of 15 bases. The CDR3 covers 16 residues. This chain's CDR3 is CASSYEVGGPNTEAFF. CDR3 nucleotide sequence: TGTGCCAGCAGTTACGAGGTGGGGGGACCCAACACTGAAGCTTTCTTT.

The chain has TRBV5-1 and TRBJ2-6; 7 bases are shared with TRBD1. V lost 2 bases, J lost 3 bases, and 2 bases stayed unmatched. There are 15 residues in the CDR3. From germline, CDR1 is SGHRS and CDR2 YFSETQ. The CDR3 reads CASSFSGGGANVLTF. The CDR3 nucleotides are TGCGCCAGCAGCTTCTCAGGGGGTGGGGCCAACGTCCTGACTTTC.

The V call is TRBV7-2, the J call TRBJ2-5; TRBD1 matches at 7 bases. The CDR3 loop spans 15 amino acids. The junction had 12 bases not matched to a gene; V was cut back by 6 bases and J by 5 bases. Germline CDR1 is SGHTA and CDR2 is FQGNSA. CDR3 amino acids: CASSYRDSSGETQYF. CDR3 sequence (DNA): TGTGCCAGCAGTTATCGGGACAGCTCAGGGGAGACCCAGTACTTC.

The chain is built from TRBV11-2 and TRBJ1-3; D is uncertain. Trimming cost V 4 bases and J 2 bases, with 9 bases left between them. Germline CDR1 and CDR2: SGHAT and FQNNGV. The CDR3 is 14 amino acids. CDR3 protein: CASSSGWTGNTIYF. As DNA, the CDR3 is TGTGCCAGCAGCTCAGGTTGGACTGGAAACACCATATATTTT.

This chain joins TRBV11-3 and TRBJ2-2; D is ambiguous. The CDR3 extends over 15 amino acids. Germline V lookup: CDR1 SGHNT, CDR2 YENEEA. V was pared by 1 base and J by 4 bases, with 10 bases between. The CDR3 reads CASSLASGRTGELFF. CDR3 sequence (DNA): TGTGCCAGCAGCTTAGCTTCAGGTCGCACCGGGGAGCTGTTTTTT.

This clone was observed a single time. V usage is TRBV12-3 or TRBV12-4 and J usage is TRBJ2-7, with 10 bases matching TRBD2. V was clipped by 3 bases and J by 5 bases; unmatched bases: 1. CDR3 length: 13 residues. The chain's CDR3 is CASSFGTSDEQYF. DNA of the CDR3: TGTGCCAGCAGTTTTGGGACTAGCGACGAGCAGTACTTC.

CDR3 protein: CASSKAWEGTVSYEQYF. In DNA, the CDR3 is TGTGCCAGCAGCAAAGCTTGGGAAGGGACAGTCTCCTACGAGCAGTACTTC. V and J are TRBV21-1 and TRBJ2-7; TRBD1 reflects the table's D call only, with no check against the DNA. TRBV21-1 is deemed a pseudogene. The CDR3 covers 17 residues.

J is TRBJ1-3 and V is TRBV15; TRBD1 might be the D (5 bases). Trimming removed 0 bases from V and 2 bases from J, with 8 bases in between. The germline gives CDR1 LNHNV, CDR2 YYDKDF (reference sequence). This CDR3 comprises 15 residues. The CDR3 nucleotides read TGTGCCACCAGCAGAGATTCAGGGCCTGGAAACACCATATATTTT. Protein product: CATSRDSGPGNTIYF.

This chain links TRBV10-1 with TRBJ2-5; no definite D call. The CDR3 totals 14 residues. V gave up 6 bases and J gave up 4 bases, with 15 bases separating them. CDR1 is WNHNN, CDR2 SYGVQD, per germline (reference sequence). The chain's CDR3 is CASSSGGVGETQYF. The CDR3 DNA reads as TGCGCCAGCAGCTCTGGCGGAGTGGGAGAGACCCAGTACTTC.

J is TRBJ2-3 and V is TRBV5-6; 9 nucleotides match TRBD2. Per germline, CDR1 SGHDT and CDR2 YYEEEE. V shed 1 base and J 2 bases; nucleotides not matched to a gene: 11. This CDR3 is 18 amino acids long. Here the CDR3 DNA reads TGTGCCAGCAGCTTGTTCGGTACGACTAGCGGCCCCACAGATACGCAGTATTTT. It yields the protein CASSLFGTTSGPTDTQYF.

This chain joins TRBV19 and TRBJ2-3; no firm D call. Trimming took 3 bases from V and 5 from J, leaving 3 bases between them. There are 11 residues in the CDR3. Germline V CDR1 and CDR2: LNHDA, SQIVND (reference sequence). The CDR3 bases are TGTGCCAGTAGTATTAGAGATACGCAGTATTTT. Protein sequence: CASSIRDTQYF.

The rearrangement links TRBV15 to TRBJ2-3; 10 bases match TRBD1. With 5 bases clipped from V and 5 bases from J, the junction kept 7 bases outside the gene matches. Germline V gene lookup returns CDR1 LNHNV and CDR2 YYDKDF (reference sequence). The CDR3 sequence is 15 residues long. The CDR3 reads CATSRGTGAKDTQYF. CDR3 bases: TGTGCCACCAGCCGCGGGACAGGGGCCAAAGATACGCAGTATTTT.

The chain uses TRBV10-3 and TRBJ2-1; 9 bases line up with TRBD1. CDR3 length: 18 amino acids. From germline, CDR1 is ENHRY and CDR2 SYGVKD. The V segment lost 2 bases and the J segment 0 bases; nucleotides outside the gene matches: 8. CDR3 bases: TGTGCCATCAGTGAGGACAGGGGGGGAAGAAGCTCCTACAATGAGCAGTTCTTC. Translating gives CAISEDRGGRSSYNEQFF.